The rows below give T cell receptor beta chains drawn from one sample of a study of T cell changes during pregnancy in multiple sclerosis. This table comes from immunoSEQ multiplex PCR, and its TCRdb copy is limited to in-frame clones, with some not included. The top ten hold over 0.12% of the sample, which has about 75,000 clones, 85% to 95% seen once. This material consisted of CD4+ T cells from peripheral blood mononuclear cells, taken after pregnancy. The source of these receptors is a female donor with multiple sclerosis, enrolled in a pregnancy study. The CDR3 runs from the conserved cysteine through the conserved F or W. The D gene is left open where the match is weak. Clone size appears in some rows only: once, few, many, or a class for an expanded clone.

cdr3_length j_call v_call clone_size d_call cdr3_aa cdr3_nt
14 TRBJ1-2 TRBV7-9 - - CASSHMNGNYGYTF TGTGCCAGCAGCCATATGAACGGTAACTATGGCTACACCTTC
16 TRBJ2-2 TRBV10-3 - TRBD1 CAISVGGQGNTGELFF TGTGCCATCAGTGTAGGGGGACAGGGAAACACCGGGGAGCTGTTTTTT
13 TRBJ2-1 TRBV27 - TRBD2 CASSTPALAGRFF TGTGCCAGCAGTACACCCGCGCTAGCGGGAAGGTTCTTC
16 TRBJ2-4 TRBV7-9 - - CASSSTGAAAKNIQYF TGTGCCAGCAGCTCAACAGGCGCCGCAGCCAAAAACATTCAGTACTTC
15 TRBJ2-1 TRBV6-5 - - CASSYGTGHYNEQFF TGTGCCAGCAGTTACGGGACGGGACACTACAATGAGCAGTTCTTC
14 TRBJ1-3 TRBV5-1 - TRBD1 CASSRTGGGNTIYF TGCGCCAGCAGTAGGACAGGGGGAGGAAACACCATATATTTT
15 TRBJ1-1 TRBV5-5 - - CASLSLDRISAEAFF TGTGCCAGCCTCTCCTTAGACAGAATCTCGGCCGAAGCTTTCTTT
13 TRBJ2-7 TRBV27 - - CASSWAGSYEQYF TGTGCCAGCAGTTGGGCAGGCTCATACGAGCAGTACTTC
12 TRBJ2-4 TRBV5-1 once - CASSEQGNIQYF TGCGCCAGCAGCGAACAGGGAAACATTCAGTACTTC
11 TRBJ2-3 TRBV28 - - CASSQMDTQYF TGTGCCAGCAGTCAAATGGATACGCAGTATTTT
16 TRBJ2-3 TRBV11-2 - - CASSSKGQGWADTQYF TGTGCCAGCAGCTCAAAGGGGCAGGGGTGGGCAGATACGCAGTATTTT